Below, 19 T cell receptor beta chains from the same sample are listed, as sequenced in a study of T-cell memory formation after mild COVID-19. TCRdb passed the 5' RACE reads through MiXCR, listing each CDR3 protein once. The sample includes about 620,000 distinct CDR3 sequences, roughly 18% of them seen just once. The sample taken for sequencing was PBMCs or a T cell subset sorted from them (not recorded which). The receptors derive from an adult woman who had mild COVID-19 (a few samples of this study predate the infection). Cell type and time point are not known.

This clonotype was counted a few times. V gene TRBV3-1 combines with J gene TRBJ1-5, with 9 bases aligning to TRBD1. The CDR3 is made up of 14 amino acids. Germline V gives CDR1 LGHDT, CDR2 YNNKEL (reference sequence). The V segment lost 5 bases and the J segment 5 bases; nucleotides outside the gene matches: 4. In nucleotides, the CDR3 is TGTGCCAGCAGCAATACAGGGGGCGATCAGCCCCAGCATTTT. This gives the protein CASSNTGGDQPQHF.

This chain connects TRBV29-1 to TRBJ1-1; the D gene is possibly TRBD1 (5 bases). Germline V gene sequence: CDR1 SQVTM, CDR2 ANQGSEA. The V and J ends lost 6 bases and 1 base respectively, with 15 bases between them. CDR3 length: 14 residues. CDR3 loop: CSVNTGLSNTEAFF. CDR3 nucleotides: TGCAGCGTAAATACGGGACTCTCGAACACTGAAGCTTTCTTT.

This clonotype appeared a few times. The chain combines TRBV5-1 with TRBJ2-7; 12 positions match TRBD2. Germline trimming cut 4 bases from V and 7 bases from J; bases unmatched to any gene: 6. From germline, CDR1 is SGHRS and CDR2 YFSETQ. This CDR3 has 14 residues. Here the CDR3 DNA reads TGCGCCAGCAGCGCTAGCGGGGGGGCACGAGAGCAGTACTTC. It codes for CASSASGGAREQYF.

The CDR3 coding sequence is TGTGCCAGCAGCCATAAGGCCCCAGGGGGTCTTTTATCCGAGCAGTACTTC. Translated: CASSHKAPGGLLSEQYF. The gene calls are TRBV7-3 and TRBJ2-7; TRBD1 matches 7 bases. Per the germline V gene, CDR1 is SGHTA and CDR2 is FQGTGA. The CDR3 runs 17 residues. V dropped 5 bases and J dropped 6; count of bases not matched to a gene: 19.

The V gene is TRBV18, the J gene TRBJ2-7; a possible D gene is TRBD1 (6 bases). Trimming cost V 6 bases and J 1 base, with 13 bases left between them. The germline V gene encodes CDR1 KGHSH and CDR2 LQKENI. The CDR3 is 14 amino acids. The CDR3 DNA is TGTGCCAGCTCGGCAGGGGACCGTTCCTACGAGCAGTACTTC. Translation: CASSAGDRSYEQYF.

This chain uses TRBV15 with TRBJ2-1; D is unresolved. The V end lost 1 base, the J end lost 8 bases, and 12 bases lay between the germline ends. This CDR3 comprises 14 residues. Germline V gene data show CDR1 as LNHNV and CDR2 as YYDKDF (reference sequence). The CDR3 here is CATSRAGALDEQFF. CDR3 nucleotide sequence: TGTGCCACCAGCAGAGCGGGTGCGCTGGATGAGCAGTTCTTC.

The chain carries TRBV12-3 or TRBV12-4 and TRBJ2-1; a weak D match, TRBD1 (6 bases). V was shortened by 2 bases and J by 8 bases, with 16 bases between the two germline ends. The CDR3 is made up of 15 amino acids. The CDR3 is CASSLLQGTIYEQFF. DNA of the CDR3: TGTGCCAGCAGTTTATTACAGGGTACTATTTATGAGCAGTTCTTC.

The chain has TRBV5-1 and TRBJ1-2; tentatively, D is TRBD1 (6 bases). Trimming shortened V by 0 bases and J by 4 bases, and 10 bases separated the two germline ends. The CDR3 consists of 14 residues. Germline CDR1 and CDR2: SGHRS and YFSETQ. CDR3 protein: CASSLDGRGYGYTF. In DNA form, the CDR3 reads TGCGCCAGCAGCTTGGATGGCAGGGGCTATGGCTACACCTTC.

This clonotype was counted between two and nine times. The chain is built from TRBV7-2 and TRBJ1-2, with 8 bases aligning to TRBD1. Trimming at V came to 3 bases and at J to 6 bases, leaving 6 bases not matched to a gene. Germline assignment: CDR1 SGHTA and CDR2 FQGNSA. The CDR3 covers 14 residues. CDR3 sequence (DNA): TGTGCCAGCAGCTTCCGTTCAGGGGGCGATGGCTACACCTTC. This codes for CASSFRSGGDGYTF.

This clonotype was detected a few times. The chain uses TRBV6-5 and TRBJ2-1, with D perhaps given as TRBD1 or TRBD2 (5 bases each). The CDR3 runs to 16 residues. The V end lost 2 bases, the J end lost 2 bases, and 13 bases lay between the germline ends. Germline CDR1 is MNHEY and CDR2 is SVGAGI. The CDR3 loop is CASSYRGTEPYNEQFF. Here the CDR3 DNA reads TGTGCCAGCAGTTACAGAGGGACCGAACCCTACAATGAGCAGTTCTTC.

This clonotype was counted a few times. This chain connects TRBV12-3 or TRBV12-4 to TRBJ2-5; 7 nucleotides agree with TRBD1. The V segment lost 4 bases and the J segment 5 bases; nucleotides outside the gene matches: 4. This CDR3 region has 13 residues. The chain's CDR3 is CASSSTGPETQYF. CDR3 nucleotide sequence: TGTGCCAGCAGTTCGACAGGGCCGGAGACCCAGTACTTC.

CDR3 in amino acids: CASSFPGVRTGELFF. CDR3 nucleotides: TGTGCCAGCAGTTTCCCAGGGGTACGGACCGGGGAGCTGTTTTTT. The J gene is TRBJ2-2, the V gene TRBV12-3 or TRBV12-4; a possible D gene is TRBD1 (6 bases). The CDR3 has 15 residues. Trimming took 3 bases from V and 5 from J, leaving 13 bases between them.

V gene TRBV2 combines with J gene TRBJ2-1, with 8 bases fitting TRBD1. Germline assignment: CDR1 SNHLY and CDR2 FYNNEI. V gave up 5 bases and J gave up 2 bases; unmatched junction bases: 5. CDR3 size: 15 residues. DNA of the CDR3: TGTGCCAGCAGTTCTGGACAGGGCACCTACAATGAGCAGTTCTTC. It encodes CASSSGQGTYNEQFF.

The chain has TRBV20-1 and TRBJ1-2, with a tentative D call TRBD1 (5 bases). The CDR3 runs 12 residues. V was cut by 1 base and J by 6 bases, with 9 bases left in between. Germline CDR1 reads DFQATT; CDR2 reads SNEGSKA (reference sequence). The CDR3 DNA reads as TGCAGTGCTAGAGGCAGGGACGATGGCTACACCTTC. Its protein product is CSARGRDDGYTF.

This clonotype was detected only a few times. The CDR3 region is CASSLLSYGTDTQYF. CDR3 DNA sequence: TGTGCCAGCAGTTTGCTTAGCTACGGCACAGATACGCAGTATTTT. The J gene is TRBJ2-3, the V gene TRBV12-3 or TRBV12-4, with D unclear. CDR3 length equals 15 residues. The V gene lost 3 bases and the J gene lost 1 base, with 11 bases spanning the gap.

The V and J genes are TRBV7-2 and TRBJ1-2; D not certain. The germline V gene has CDR1 SGHTA and CDR2 FQGNSA. CDR3 size: 15 residues. The V end was cut by 5 bases, the J end by 4 bases, with 17 bases between. CDR3 in amino acids: CASSLGEGRVYGYTF. CDR3 in DNA: TGTGCCAGCAGCCTCGGGGAAGGACGGGTCTATGGCTACACCTTC. The whole variable domain, remainder taken from reference TRBV7-2 and TRBJ1-2, is GAGVSQSPSNKVTEKGKDVELRCDPISGHTALYWYRQSLGQGLEFLIYFQGNSAPDKSGLPSDRFSAERTGGSVSTLTIQRTQQEDSAVYLCASSLGEGRVYGYTFGSGTRLTVV.

V gene TRBV24-1 combines with J gene TRBJ2-1; 9 bases line up with TRBD2. V shed 5 bases and J 1 base; nucleotides not matched to a gene: 8. Germline lookup yields CDR1 KGHDR and CDR2 SFDVKD. The CDR3 totals 17 residues. The CDR3, as DNA: TGTGCCACCAGTGCCTTGGGACTAGCCGGATCCTACAATGAGCAGTTCTTC. It encodes CATSALGLAGSYNEQFF.

The chain couples TRBV7-9 to TRBJ1-2; 7 positions agree with TRBD1. The CDR3 spans 15 residues. The V gene end was trimmed by 3 bases and the J gene end by 9 bases; junction bases not matched to a gene: 13. The germline gives CDR1 SEHNR, CDR2 FQNEAQ (reference sequence). The CDR3 DNA is TGTGCCAGCAGCTTTTATCGACAGGGAGGAAATAGCTACACCTTC. Its translation is CASSFYRQGGNSYTF.

V is TRBV6-5 and J is TRBJ2-1, with D tentatively TRBD1 (6 bases). CDR1 is MNHEY and CDR2 is SVGAGI in the germline V gene. Trimming removed 7 bases from V and 4 bases from J, with 20 bases in between. The CDR3 covers 16 residues. The CDR3 bases are TGTGCCAGCACCCCGGCGGGTAGGGGGTTTTACAATGAGCAGTTCTTC. Translated: CASTPAGRGFYNEQFF.